One and the same sample provided the 14 T cell receptor beta chains below, sequenced in a study of blood T cells in healthy people across ages. Alongside a J-beta primer mix, a sample-barcoded 5' primer served in a second PCR lasting about 7 to 12 cycles. In TCRdb, the 5' RACE reads were re-called with MiXCR into one record per CDR3 protein. The repertoire holds hundreds of thousands of distinct CDR3 sequences, with around 52% as singletons. The sequencing input was blood. These receptors were taken from a woman older than 75 in good health.

This clonotype was detected many times. The chain links TRBV28 to TRBJ2-4; possibly TRBD1 for D (5 bases). The CDR3 loop spans 13 amino acids. Per the germline V gene, CDR1 is MDHEN and CDR2 is SYDVKM. With 2 bases removed from V and 7 bases from J, the gap between germline ends came to 9 bases. CDR3 in amino acids: CASSLVQGNIQYF. The DNA of the CDR3 is TGTGCCAGCAGTTTAGTCCAGGGCAACATTCAGTACTTC. Together with reference TRBV28 and TRBJ2-4, the CDR3 gives the full variable domain: DVKVTQSSRYLVKRTGEKVFLECVQDMDHENMFWYRQDPGLGLRLIYFSYDVKMKEKGDIPEGYSVSREKKERFSLILESASTNQTSMYLCASSLVQGNIQYFGAGTRLSVL.

The chain couples TRBV27 to TRBJ1-1; D is unresolved. The CDR3 covers 13 residues. Trimming shortened V by 5 bases and J by 0 bases, and 7 bases separated the two germline ends. The germline V gene has CDR1 MNHEY and CDR2 SMNVEV (reference sequence). CDR3 residues: CASSITVNTEAFF. CDR3 DNA sequence: TGTGCCAGCAGTATCACAGTGAACACTGAAGCTTTCTTT.

This chain uses TRBV11-2 with TRBJ1-4; D not resolved. The germline V gene encodes CDR1 SGHAT and CDR2 FQNNGV. V was cut by 1 base and J by 7 bases, with 13 bases left in between. There are 15 residues in the CDR3. This CDR3 reads CASSLAQSTGEKLFF. The CDR3 DNA reads TGTGCCAGCAGCTTAGCCCAGAGCACTGGTGAAAAACTGTTTTTT.

A few counts support this clonotype. This chain joins TRBV7-2 and TRBJ1-2; D not resolved. The CDR3 totals 15 residues. CDR1 is SGHTA and CDR2 is FQGNSA in the germline V gene. The V end lost 5 bases, the J end lost 4 bases, and 17 bases lay between the germline ends. The CDR3 loop is CASSTRRAEVYGYTF. The CDR3 nucleotides read TGTGCCAGCAGCACCCGGAGGGCAGAAGTCTATGGCTACACCTTC.

In the case of this clonotype: Relative to the germline gene, one junction end is altered; a read error may explain this. The chain uses TRBV12-3 or TRBV12-4 and TRBJ2-5; D remains unclear. This CDR3 spans 13 amino acids. The CDR3, as DNA: TGTGCCAGCAGTCTCGACCGCCAAGAGGCCCAGTACTTC. Encoded protein: CASSLDRQEAQYF.

V and J are TRBV29-1 and TRBJ2-7; 8 bases align to TRBD1. The better agreement between TRBJ2-5 and the DNA end casts doubt on the J call. Germline V CDR1 and CDR2: SQVTM, ANQGSEA. The CDR3 length is 16 residues. This chain's CDR3 is CSVERTGRVFGETQYF. Written as DNA, the CDR3 is TGCAGCGTTGAACGGACAGGGAGAGTCTTCGGAGAGACCCAGTACTTC.

About this clonotype: Possible read error: a much larger clone is one base away. The chain is built from TRBV7-7 and TRBJ2-3, with 8 positions matching TRBD1. Germline V CDR1 and CDR2: SSHAT, FNYEAQ (reference sequence). V shed 5 bases, J shed 5 bases, and the junction held 9 bases outside the gene matches. The CDR3 consists of 15 residues. In DNA form, the CDR3 reads TGTGCCAGCAGCCCGGGACAGGCGTTCATAGATACGCAGTATTTT. Translation: CASSPGQAFIDTQYF.

The sample holds one count of this clonotype. The CDR3 region has the DNA TGTGCCAGCAGCCTTGGAACACTAGCGGGGGTCGCCTACGAGCAGTACTTC. Residues: CASSLGTLAGVAYEQYF. This chain connects TRBV2 to TRBJ2-7, with 11 bases matching TRBD2. The germline V gene has CDR1 SNHLY and CDR2 FYNNEI. CDR3 length equals 17 residues. The trim removed 6 bases at V and 2 bases at J, leaving 12 bases unmatched.

The chain uses TRBV12-3 or TRBV12-4 and TRBJ2-4; 8 bases are shared with TRBD2. The trim removed 6 bases at V and 6 bases at J, leaving 10 bases unmatched. This CDR3 is built from 15 residues. CDR3 protein: CASSPRAGGGNIQYF. CDR3 coding DNA: TGTGCCAGCAGCCCCCGGGCGGGGGGTGGAAACATTCAGTACTTC.

As to this clonotype: A much larger clone lies one base from this, so it may be a read error. The chain recombines TRBV21-1 with TRBJ1-1. TRBV21-1 is a recognized pseudogene. The CDR3 consists of 10 residues. The CDR3 loop reads CASPNTEAFF. CDR3 coding DNA: TGTGCCAGCCCGAACACTGAAGCTTTCTTT.

This clonotype was seen a handful of times. This CDR3 is CASSYSGQGAATNYGYTF. For the CDR3, the DNA is TGTGCCAGCAGTTACTCGGGACAGGGGGCTGCCACTAACTATGGCTACACCTTC. The rearrangement uses TRBV6-5 and TRBJ1-2, with TRBD1 matching 12 bases. Trimming at V came to 0 bases and at J to 0 bases, leaving 5 bases not matched to a gene. CDR3 length: 18 residues. CDR1 is MNHEY, CDR2 SVGAGI, per germline.

About this clonotype: A much larger clone sits a single nucleotide away, making a read error possible. The CDR3 spells CASSLGGTVYTYGYTF. CDR3 bases: TGTGCCAGCAGCTTAGGTGGGACAGTATATACCTATGGCTACACCTTC. V and J are TRBV7-2 and TRBJ1-2, with 7 bases matching TRBD1. The CDR3 consists of 16 residues. Per the germline V gene, CDR1 is SGHTA and CDR2 is FQGNSA. V dropped 1 base and J dropped 4; count of bases not matched to a gene: 9.

This clonotype has a count of ten or more. The chain joins TRBV29-1 to TRBJ2-6; D may correspond to TRBD1 or TRBD2 (7 bases each). The V gene lost 6 bases and the J gene lost 0 bases, with 18 bases spanning the gap. CDR3 size: 17 residues. CDR1 is SQVTM and CDR2 is ANQGSEA in the germline V gene. CDR3 amino acids: CSVGGGQSDSGANVLTF. The CDR3 DNA follows: TGCAGCGTGGGGGGGGGACAGTCTGACTCTGGGGCCAACGTCCTGACTTTC.

A few counts support this clonotype. The CDR3 bases are TGTGCCAGCAGACTCTTGGCGGGAGCCCGGGGTAATGAGCAGTACTTC. Its protein is CASRLLAGARGNEQYF. This chain connects TRBV3-1 to TRBJ2-5, with 7 bases aligning to TRBD2. The trim removed 6 bases at V and 11 bases at J, leaving 21 bases unmatched. CDR1 is LGHDT, CDR2 YNNKEL, per germline (reference sequence). CDR3 size: 16 residues.